The rows below give T cell receptor beta chains drawn from one sample of a study of T cell clones after liver transplantation. Profiled with immunoSEQ multiplex PCR; TCRdb holds only in-frame clones, not every one. The data contain tens of thousands of clones, approximately 80% of them singletons. The material was CD4+ T cells from blood, obtained around 50 months after liver transplant. Receptor source: a human patient who received a liver transplant. Some T cells may trace back to the graft donor. CDR3s include the opening cysteine and the closing phenylalanine or tryptophan. A D gene is named only where the DNA matches it firmly. Clone size appears in some rows only: once, few, many, or a class for an expanded clone.

size | D | J | V | length | CDR3 | DNA
- | TRBD1 | TRBJ1-1 | TRBV5-1 | 17 | CASSLDQGERWDTEAFF | TGCGCCAGCAGCTTGGATCAGGGGGAAAGGTGGGACACTGAAGCTTTCTTT
- | - | TRBJ2-5 | TRBV21-1 | 15 | CASSQRGGREETQYF | TGTGCCAGCAGCCAGAGGGGAGGGCGAGAAGAGACCCAGTACTTC
- | - | TRBJ1-2 | TRBV2 | 14 | CASSVYRENRGYTF | TGTGCCAGCAGTGTCTACAGGGAGAATCGTGGCTACACCTTC
- | - | TRBJ1-5 | TRBV6-5 | 15 | CASSPGVIRNQPQHF | TGTGCCAGCAGTCCTGGGGTTATAAGGAATCAGCCCCAGCATTTT
- | - | TRBJ2-2 | TRBV2 | 15 | CASSEGWGNTGELFF | TGTGCCAGCAGTGAAGGTTGGGGGAACACCGGGGAGCTGTTTTTT
- | - | TRBJ2-1 | TRBV11-3 | 16 | CASSLAGPPYYNEQFF | TGTGCCAGCAGCTTAGCGGGACCCCCCTACTACAATGAGCAGTTCTTC
- | TRBD1 | TRBJ2-1 | TRBV27 | 14 | CASSWDREYNEQFF | TGTGCCAGCAGTTGGGACAGGGAATACAATGAGCAGTTCTTC
medium-sized | - | TRBJ2-2 | TRBV5-6 | 17 | CASSPRWGVPNTGELFF | TGTGCCAGCAGCCCAAGGTGGGGGGTCCCGAACACCGGGGAGCTGTTTTTT
- | - | TRBJ2-7 | TRBV6-5 | 14 | CASSYSTSSYEQYF | TGTGCCAGCAGTTACTCGACAAGCTCCTACGAGCAGTACTTC
- | TRBD1 | TRBJ1-2 | TRBV2 | 14 | CASSTDRVRRGYTF | TGTGCCAGCAGCACCGACAGGGTGAGACGTGGCTACACCTTC
few | TRBD2 | TRBJ2-2 | TRBV7-3 | 13 | CASSRGRAGELFF | TGTGCCAGCAGCCGCGGGAGGGCCGGGGAGCTGTTTTTT
- | - | TRBJ2-3 | TRBV19 | 14 | CASSGGDGTDTQYF | TGTGCCAGTAGCGGAGGGGATGGCACAGATACGCAGTATTTT
- | - | TRBJ2-1 | TRBV4-2 | 18 | CASSQDRGDPGRYNEQFF | TGTGCCAGCAGCCAAGATCGAGGAGACCCGGGGAGGTACAATGAGCAGTTCTTC
- | - | TRBJ1-1 | TRBV5-6 | 13 | CASSLNGRTEAFF | TGTGCCAGCAGCCTTAACGGGAGGACTGAAGCTTTCTTT
- | TRBD2 | TRBJ2-5 | TRBV5-5 | 14 | CASSRTSRGETQYF | TGTGCCAGCAGCAGGACTAGCCGGGGAGAGACCCAGTACTTC
- | - | TRBJ1-3 | TRBV4-3 | 15 | CASSQEGRAGNTIYF | TGCGCCAGCAGCCAAGAAGGCAGGGCTGGAAACACCATATATTTT
- | - | TRBJ1-1 | TRBV4-3 | 14 | CASSQGGPNTEAFF | TGCGCCAGCAGCCAAGGGGGTCCGAACACTGAAGCTTTCTTT
once | - | TRBJ1-2 | TRBV6-6 | 15 | CASSFEEPTRLGYTF | TGTGCCAGCAGTTTCGAAGAACCGACGAGGTTGGGCTACACCTTC
- | - | TRBJ2-3 | TRBV6-4 | 13 | CASSDGDTDTQYF | TGTGCCAGCAGTGACGGGGACACAGATACGCAGTATTTT
- | TRBD1 | TRBJ2-7 | TRBV28 | 16 | CASSQIGQGSPYEQYF | TGTGCCAGCAGTCAAATAGGACAGGGAAGCCCCTACGAGCAGTACTTC
once | - | TRBJ2-5 | TRBV2 | 13 | CASYLTVQETQYF | TGTGCCAGCTACTTGACAGTTCAAGAGACCCAGTACTTC
few | - | TRBJ2-5 | TRBV5-6 | 14 | CASSSGLRQETQYF | TGTGCCAGCAGCTCGGGACTTCGCCAGGAGACCCAGTACTTC
once | TRBD1 | TRBJ2-4 | TRBV28 | 18 | CASSLGDRGAVAKNIQYF | TGTGCCAGCAGTTTAGGGGACAGGGGAGCGGTGGCCAAAAACATTCAGTACTTC
many | - | TRBJ2-2 | TRBV4-3 | 14 | CASSLGPGTGELFF | TGCGCCAGCAGCTTAGGACCTGGGACCGGGGAGCTGTTTTTT
- | TRBD1 | TRBJ1-4 | TRBV28 | 14 | CASSRGQVGEKLFF | TGTGCCAGCAGTCGAGGACAGGTTGGTGAAAAACTGTTTTTT
once | - | TRBJ1-5 | TRBV7-2 | 13 | CASSAAGDQPQHF | TGTGCCAGCAGCGCAGCGGGCGATCAGCCCCAGCATTTT
- | TRBD1 | TRBJ1-2 | TRBV11-2 | 15 | CASSFTGGAYTGYTF | TGTGCCAGCAGCTTCACAGGGGGCGCGTATACTGGCTACACCTTC
- | TRBD2 | TRBJ2-3 | TRBV7-9 | 16 | CASSLERGGRPDTQYF | TGTGCCAGCAGCCTCGAGCGGGGGGGCCGCCCAGATACGCAGTATTTT
- | - | TRBJ2-1 | TRBV5-6 | 13 | CASSLKGPDEQFF | TGTGCCAGCAGCTTGAAGGGTCCAGATGAGCAGTTCTTC
- | - | TRBJ2-1 | TRBV7-6 | 13 | CASSFSTGGRQFF | TGTGCCAGCAGCTTCTCGACGGGGGGCAGGCAGTTCTTC
- | - | TRBJ1-2 | TRBV7-2 | 15 | CANSLSPGSNYGYTF | TGTGCCAACAGCTTAAGTCCGGGTTCTAACTATGGCTACACCTTC
- | TRBD2 | TRBJ2-5 | TRBV28 | 17 | CASSSPGLAGGGETQYF | TGTGCCAGCAGTTCCCCAGGACTAGCGGGAGGGGGAGAGACCCAGTACTTC
once | - | TRBJ2-1 | TRBV18 | 16 | CASSPPGGGGRDEQFF | TGTGCCAGCTCACCCCCGGGCGGAGGGGGCAGAGATGAGCAGTTCTTC
- | - | TRBJ2-5 | TRBV5-1 | 15 | CASSFGQLSQETQYF | TGCGCCAGCAGCTTTGGACAGCTCAGTCAAGAGACCCAGTACTTC
- | - | TRBJ2-6 | TRBV7-2 | 16 | CASSLGRGTGANVLTF | TGTGCCAGCAGCTTAGGCAGGGGCACTGGGGCCAACGTCCTGACTTTC
- | TRBD2 | TRBJ2-5 | TRBV7-2 | 16 | CASSHPSLAGDKTQYF | TGTGCCAGCAGCCACCCTTCGTTAGCGGGGGACAAGACCCAGTACTTC
few | TRBD2 | TRBJ2-7 | TRBV2 | 15 | CASRNGGTSGYEQYF | TGTGCCAGCAGGAACGGAGGGACTAGCGGTTACGAGCAGTACTTC
- | TRBD1 | TRBJ1-1 | TRBV18 | 15 | CASSPRDRANTEAFF | TGTGCCAGCTCACCGAGGGACAGGGCGAACACTGAAGCTTTCTTT
few | TRBD1 | TRBJ2-7 | TRBV15 | 15 | CATSRDPGTVYEQYF | TGTGCCACCAGCAGAGACCCCGGGACAGTATACGAGCAGTACTTC
few | - | TRBJ1-3 | TRBV10-1 | 14 | CASRDNCSGNTIYF | TGCGCCAGCAGGGACAACTGCTCTGGAAACACCATATATTTT
- | TRBD1 | TRBJ2-7 | TRBV4-2 | 16 | CASSQPSGTDSYEQYF | TGTGCCAGCAGCCAACCATCCGGGACAGACTCCTACGAGCAGTACTTC
few | - | TRBJ2-1 | TRBV25-1 | 15 | CASSIGTSSYNEQFF | TGTGCCAGCTCAATCGGGACCAGCTCCTACAATGAGCAGTTCTTC
- | - | TRBJ1-4 | TRBV19 | 16 | CASSILGGGTNEKLFF | TGTGCCAGTAGTATCCTAGGGGGAGGAACTAATGAAAAACTGTTTTTT
- | - | TRBJ2-2 | TRBV19 | 15 | CASRQGRAPTGELFF | TGTGCCAGTAGGCAGGGACGCGCCCCGACCGGGGAGCTGTTTTTT
- | - | TRBJ2-3 | TRBV15 | 14 | CATSRELNTDTQYF | TGTGCCACCAGCAGAGAGCTGAACACAGATACGCAGTATTTT
- | - | TRBJ2-7 | TRBV5-6 | 13 | CASSLPRSFEQYF | TGTGCCAGCAGCTTGCCCCGGTCTTTCGAGCAGTACTTC
few | - | TRBJ2-7 | TRBV4-3 | 15 | CASSQDYRGNYEQYF | TGCGCCAGCAGCCAAGATTACCGGGGGAACTACGAGCAGTACTTC
- | TRBD1 | TRBJ2-1 | TRBV4-2 | 18 | CASSPRPPGTGVREEQFF | TGTGCCAGCAGCCCCCGCCCCCCCGGGACAGGAGTAAGGGAGGAGCAGTTCTTC
- | - | TRBJ2-5 | TRBV7-2 | 13 | CASSGWRGETQYF | TGTGCCAGCAGCGGGTGGAGGGGGGAGACCCAGTACTTC
- | TRBD2 | TRBJ2-3 | TRBV2 | 16 | CASSEERGALTDTQYF | TGTGCCAGCAGTGAAGAGCGGGGGGCCCTGACAGATACGCAGTATTTT
- | - | TRBJ2-1 | TRBV25-1 | 13 | CASSPQGLDEQFF | TGTGCCAGCAGTCCGCAGGGTCTGGATGAGCAGTTCTTC
once | - | TRBJ1-2 | TRBV5-5 | 13 | CASSPGHAGGYTF | TGTGCCAGCAGCCCAGGACACGCGGGAGGCTACACCTTC
- | - | TRBJ2-5 | TRBV18 | 16 | CASSRAGLSYQETQYF | TGTGCCAGCTCACGGGCAGGGCTCTCGTACCAAGAGACCCAGTACTTC
- | TRBD1 | TRBJ1-1 | TRBV28 | 15 | CASSLSGQGWSEAFF | TGTGCCAGCAGTTTAAGCGGACAGGGGTGGTCTGAAGCTTTCTTT
- | - | TRBJ1-2 | TRBV7-1 | 12 | CASSVQAGGYTF | TGTGCCAGCAGCGTACAGGCGGGTGGCTACACCTTC
- | - | TRBJ2-3 | TRBV7-8 | 14 | CASSLLPSPGTQYF | TGTGCCAGCAGCTTACTACCTAGTCCTGGTACGCAGTATTTT
- | TRBD2 | TRBJ2-1 | TRBV28 | 16 | CASSWVGGRPYNEQFF | TGTGCCAGCAGCTGGGTGGGCGGGAGGCCTTACAATGAGCAGTTCTTC
once | TRBD1 | TRBJ2-7 | TRBV5-1 | 15 | CASSLGGASTYEQYF | TGCGCCAGCAGCTTAGGGGGCGCCTCCACCTACGAGCAGTACTTC